The clone carrying this T cell receptor (beta chain) was picked up many times. Its specificity is unknown. Looked up from germline, CDR1 is SQVTM and CDR2 is ANQGSEA. Trimming removed 5 bases from V and 1 base from J, with 6 bases in between. The CDR3 sequence is 11 residues long. This record belongs to a study of identical twins. TCRdb used MiXCR to reprocess the 5' RACE reads, holding one entry per CDR3 protein. The sample has 570,000 or so distinct CDR3 sequences; over 8.5% are singletons. Points from the study as a whole: Invariant cells of the MAIT and iNKT types might have partly distorted the zero-insertion analyses.

These same data were also listed under a study on yellow fever vaccine responses in identical twins.

Sequencing was performed on PBMCs. The source of this sequence is a woman in her late teens or twenties in good health. The rearrangement uses TRBV29-1 and TRBJ2-7; no reliable D call. CDR3 in amino acids: CSVLLSYEQYF. CDR3 bases: TGCAGCGTTCTGCTATCCTACGAGCAGTACTTC.